The following is a T cell receptor (beta chain) sequence with its context. The data were taken from a study of blood T cell repertoires in COVID-19. About the study: The study drew acute and convalescent COVID-19 samples from the United States, Italy and Spain. Sources were T cells, B-cell-depleted T cells, or PBMCs; the material itself was cDNA or gDNA.

The CDR3 is 14 amino acids. Trimming removed 0 bases from V and 8 bases from J, with 10 bases in between. The V gene's germline CDR1 is LGHNA and CDR2 YNFKEQ. As processed by the authors: How many nucleated cells were present was estimated from reference gene primer amplification. Data came from immunoSEQ multiplex PCR; TCRdb stores just in-frame clones and leaves some out. The V and J calls and clone size come from that table; D and trimming were worked out from the DNA. This table has approximately 25,000 clones, roughly 88% appearing once. What was sequenced was peripheral blood. The sequence came from a woman older than 75 with active or convalescent COVID-19. The chain joins TRBV4-2 to TRBJ1-4; D not resolved. The CDR3 DNA reads as TGTGCCAGCAGCCAAGATGAGATAAGAGAAAAACTGTTTTTT. Encoded protein: CASSQDEIREKLFF.